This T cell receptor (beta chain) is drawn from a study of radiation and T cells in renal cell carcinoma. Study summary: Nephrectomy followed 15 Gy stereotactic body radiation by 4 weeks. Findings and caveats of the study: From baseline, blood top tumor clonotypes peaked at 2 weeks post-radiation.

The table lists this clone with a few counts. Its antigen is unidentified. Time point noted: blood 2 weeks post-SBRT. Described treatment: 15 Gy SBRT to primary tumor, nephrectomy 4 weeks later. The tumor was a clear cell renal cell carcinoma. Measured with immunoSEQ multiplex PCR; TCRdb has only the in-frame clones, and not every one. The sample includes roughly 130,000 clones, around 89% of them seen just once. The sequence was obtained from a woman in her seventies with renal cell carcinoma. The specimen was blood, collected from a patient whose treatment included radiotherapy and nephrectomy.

CDR3 sequence reads: CAITTGPNSPLHF. CDR3 bases: TGTGCCATCACCACAGGACCAAATTCACCCCTCCACTTT. V is TRBV10-3 and J is TRBJ1-6; a possible D gene is TRBD1 (5 bases). V lost 7 bases and J lost 7, with 11 bases in between. The germline V gene has CDR1 ENHRY and CDR2 SYGVKD. CDR3 length: 13 residues.